The 25 T cell receptor beta chains listed next were all sequenced from one sample in a study of ipilimumab plus nivolumab after autologous stem cell transplantation. The method was immunoSEQ multiplex PCR; TCRdb's version includes in-frame clones alone and lacks a portion of them. The sample records some 87,000 clones, 65% to 85% being singletons. The sequenced sample was PBMCs, obtained in a trial of ipilimumab plus nivolumab as post-transplant consolidation. The source of these receptors is a male donor with diffuse large B-cell lymphoma.

The V call is TRBV4-2, the J call TRBJ1-2; TRBD1 might be the D (6 bases). CDR1 LGHNA and CDR2 YNFKEQ come from the germline V gene. This CDR3 has 15 residues. V was cut by 1 base and J by 3 bases, with 12 bases left in between. The CDR3: CASSQGGEGDYGYTF. CDR3 nucleotides: TGTGCCAGCAGCCAAGGAGGAGAGGGGGACTATGGCTACACCTTC.

The V gene is TRBV5-4, the J gene TRBJ2-6; D is perhaps TRBD2 (5 bases). The CDR3 runs to 15 residues. Between the trimmed V and J ends, which lost 4 bases and 2 bases, there was a span of 10 bases. Germline V gene sequence: CDR1 SGHNT, CDR2 YYREEE (reference sequence). This CDR3 reads CASSLSGTGANVLTF. CDR3 nucleotide sequence: TGTGCCAGCAGCCTATCGGGGACTGGGGCCAACGTCCTGACTTTC.

The chain uses TRBV2 and TRBJ1-1, with D uncertain. This CDR3 is 15 amino acids long. V was clipped by 8 bases and J by 1 base, with 17 bases between them. The germline CDR1 and CDR2 sequences are SNHLY and FYNNEI. The DNA of the CDR3 is TGTGCCAGCCGTACATCTTCCGTGGGGAACACTGAAGCTTTCTTT. It specifies CASRTSSVGNTEAFF. Full variable domain (outside the CDR3, taken from reference TRBV2 and TRBJ1-1): EPEVTQTPSHQVTQMGQEVILRCVPISNHLYFYWYRQILGQKVEFLVSFYNNEISEKSEIFDDQFSVERPDGSNFTLKIRSTKLEDSAMYFCASRTSSVGNTEAFFGQGTRLTVV.

The chain is built from TRBV9 and TRBJ1-1, with TRBD1 as a possible D gene (5 bases). There are 12 residues in the CDR3. Germline loops: CDR1 SGDLS, CDR2 YYNGEE. Trimming pared 4 bases from V and 7 bases from J, leaving 11 bases between. The CDR3 sequence is CASSPGGGEAFF. DNA for the CDR3: TGTGCCAGCAGCCCCGGGGGAGGTGAAGCTTTCTTT.

CDR3 coding DNA: TGTGCCAGCAGTTACCGGCCGGAGGCTAATTCACCCCTCCACTTT. This sequence encodes CASSYRPEANSPLHF. The genes are TRBV6-6 and TRBJ1-6; D not certain. CDR3 length: 15 residues. Germline V gene lookup returns CDR1 MNHNY and CDR2 SVGAGI (reference sequence). V gave up 2 bases and J gave up 6 bases, with 11 bases separating them.

The chain uses TRBV6-1 and TRBJ2-3; D uncertain. CDR1 is MNHNS, CDR2 SASEGT, per germline. The length of the CDR3 is 13 residues. Trimming shortened V by 0 bases and J by 5 bases, and 6 bases separated the two germline ends. CDR3 residues: CASSEALRDTQYF. CDR3 DNA sequence: TGTGCCAGCAGTGAAGCGCTTCGAGATACGCAGTATTTT.

This rearrangement joins TRBV6-5 to TRBJ2-7; D may be TRBD2 (6 bases). The CDR3 loop spans 16 amino acids. V lost 0 bases to trimming and J lost 3 bases, with 15 bases between them. Germline lookup yields CDR1 MNHEY and CDR2 SVGAGI. The CDR3 DNA reads as TGTGCCAGCAGTTACTCTCTCGGGGACTGGGGCTACGAGCAGTACTTC. This translates into CASSYSLGDWGYEQYF.

V gene TRBV6-6 combines with J gene TRBJ1-1; D perhaps matches TRBD1 (5 bases). Germline values: CDR1 MNHNY, CDR2 SVGAGI (reference sequence). Trimming pared 4 bases from V and 0 bases from J, leaving 12 bases between. This CDR3 has 15 residues. CDR3 sequence: CASSLGQVLNTEAFF. CDR3 coding DNA: TGTGCCAGCAGTTTGGGGCAGGTGCTGAACACTGAAGCTTTCTTT.

The rearrangement uses TRBV6-5 and TRBJ2-7; D is possibly TRBD1 or TRBD2 (5 bases each). Germline CDR1 and CDR2: MNHEY and SVGAGI. This CDR3 contains 12 residues. Trimming pared 7 bases from V and 3 bases from J, leaving 10 bases between. The CDR3 region has the DNA TGTGCCAGCACCGGTGGGGGCTACGAGCAGTACTTC. It yields the protein CASTGGGYEQYF.

V is TRBV11-2 and J is TRBJ2-7; a weak D match, TRBD1 (6 bases). This CDR3 region has 10 residues. The V end lost 0 bases, the J end lost 13 bases, and 7 bases lay between the germline ends. Germline loops: CDR1 SGHAT, CDR2 FQNNGV. CDR3 coding DNA: TGTGCCAGCAGCTTAGACGGGACATACTTC. Translating gives CASSLDGTYF.

This clone was detected a few times. The rearrangement uses TRBV18 and TRBJ1-1; 7 bases align to TRBD1. V lost 6 bases to trimming and J lost 5 bases; unmatched junction nucleotides: 9. Germline CDR1 KGHSH, CDR2 LQKENI. The CDR3 is made up of 14 amino acids. The CDR3, as DNA: TGTGCCAGCTCCCTTCGTCAGGGGGTAACTGAAGCTTTCTTT. The encoded protein is CASSLRQGVTEAFF.

In regard to this clone: Compared with germline, one end of the junction differs, possibly owing to a read error. The sample has other DNA sequences that encode this CDR3 too. V gene TRBV4-1 combines with J gene TRBJ1-1; the D gene is possibly TRBD1 (6 bases). The V gene's germline CDR1 is MGHRA and CDR2 YSYEKL. CDR3 length: 15 residues. The CDR3 bases are TGCGCCAGCAGCCAGCGGACAGCCATGAACACTGAGGCTTTCTTT. This sequence encodes CASSQRTAMNTEAFF.

This chain connects TRBV7-2 to TRBJ2-7; 14 nucleotides match TRBD2. CDR1 SGHTA and CDR2 FQGNSA come from the germline V gene. V was clipped by 1 base and J by 5 bases; unmatched bases: 4. This CDR3 contains 16 residues. CDR3 nucleotides: TGTGCCAGCAGCTTAGGACTAGCGGGGGGGGCCCACGAGCAGTACTTC. Protein: CASSLGLAGGAHEQYF.

The gene calls are TRBV19 and TRBJ1-2; D is unclear. V lost 6 bases, J lost 3 bases, and 17 bases lay in between. The V gene's germline CDR1 is LNHDA and CDR2 SQIVND (reference sequence). There are 15 residues in the CDR3. CDR3 DNA: TGTGCCAGTAGGACTTTAACGGACGCCTACTATGGCTACACCTTC. It specifies CASRTLTDAYYGYTF.

The rearrangement links TRBV5-4 to TRBJ2-7, with TRBD1 matching 7 bases. V lost 4 bases, J lost 1 base, and 5 bases stayed unmatched. CDR1 and CDR2 from the germline V gene are SGHNT and YYREEE (reference sequence). There are 14 residues in the CDR3. CDR3 DNA: TGTGCCAGCAGCCTGGACAGGTGGTCCTACGAGCAGTACTTC. It codes for CASSLDRWSYEQYF. Full variable domain (missing parts from reference TRBV5-4 and TRBJ2-7): ETGVTQSPTHLIKTRGQQVTLRCSSQSGHNTVSWYQQALGQGPQFIFQYYREEENGRGNFPPRFSGLQFPNYSSELNVNALELDDSALYLCASSLDRWSYEQYFGPGTRLTVT.

V is TRBV27 and J is TRBJ2-4; D tentatively reads TRBD1 or TRBD2 (5 bases each). CDR1 is MNHEY and CDR2 is SMNVEV in the germline V gene (reference sequence). There are 13 residues in the CDR3. The ends were cut back, 1 base at V and 8 bases at J, with 9 bases in the middle. The CDR3 loop is CASSLFQGDIQYF. The CDR3 DNA reads as TGTGCCAGCAGTTTATTCCAGGGAGACATTCAGTACTTC.

J is TRBJ1-5 and V is TRBV19; D gene ambiguous. Trimming took 5 bases from V and 0 from J, leaving 11 bases between them. The CDR3 length is 15 residues. Looked up from germline, CDR1 is LNHDA and CDR2 is SQIVND (reference sequence). The CDR3 loop is CASSVDGYSNQPQHF. For the CDR3, the DNA is TGTGCCAGTAGTGTGGACGGATATAGCAATCAGCCCCAGCATTTT.

CDR3 loop: CASSREPHSGNTIYF. Here the CDR3 DNA reads TGTGCCAGCAGTCGGGAGCCCCACTCTGGAAACACCATATATTTT. The chain employs TRBV9 and TRBJ1-3; D gene ambiguous. CDR1 is SGDLS and CDR2 is YYNGEE in the germline V gene. The CDR3 is 15 residues long. Trimming removed 5 bases at V and 0 bases at J, with 12 bases between.

This clone was picked up one time. Its ends do not fully match the called genes, so a read error is possible. This chain joins TRBV7-7 and TRBJ1-1; no definite D call. The CDR3 sequence is 14 residues long. Per the germline V gene, CDR1 is SSHAT and CDR2 is FNYEAQ (reference sequence). The CDR3 sequence: CASSRRVGDTEAFF. CDR3 bases: TGTGCTAGCAGCCGAAGGGTTGGGGACACTGAAGCTTTCTTT.

The V call is TRBV2, the J call TRBJ1-4; D unresolved. The V gene's germline CDR1 is SNHLY and CDR2 FYNNEI. V lost 6 bases and J lost 5, with 4 bases in between. CDR3 length: 11 amino acids. The CDR3, as DNA: TGTGCCAGCAGACCAAATGAAAAACTGTTTTTT. It codes for CASRPNEKLFF. Variable domain in full (rest from reference TRBV2 and TRBJ1-4): EPEVTQTPSHQVTQMGQEVILRCVPISNHLYFYWYRQILGQKVEFLVSFYNNEISEKSEIFDDQFSVERPDGSNFTLKIRSTKLEDSAMYFCASRPNEKLFFGSGTQLSVL.

The table lists this clone with a count of one. The chain links TRBV11-2 to TRBJ2-5; weak D call: TRBD1 (7 bases). The CDR3 has 15 amino acids. The ends were cut back, 5 bases at V and 0 bases at J, with 13 bases in the middle. Germline loops: CDR1 SGHAT, CDR2 FQNNGV. In DNA, the CDR3 is TGTGCCAGCAGCCCCGGAGGGACAGACCAAGAGACCCAGTACTTC. The encoded protein is CASSPGGTDQETQYF.

V usage is TRBV5-5 and J usage is TRBJ2-7; unclear D gene. Germline loops: CDR1 SGHKS, CDR2 YYEKEE (reference sequence). This CDR3 is built from 11 residues. V lost 2 bases and J 5 bases, leaving 5 bases between the germline ends. DNA of the CDR3: TGTGCCAGCAGCTTCCTCCACGAGCAGTACTTC. This codes for CASSFLHEQYF.

This clone was recorded once. The rearrangement joins TRBV18 to TRBJ2-1; 7 bases match TRBD1. V shed 4 bases, J shed 4 bases, and the junction held 7 bases outside the gene matches. The germline V gene has CDR1 KGHSH and CDR2 LQKENI. The CDR3 is made up of 15 amino acids. The CDR3 coding sequence is TGTGCCAGCTCACGTAGTGGGGACAGTTACAATGAGCAGTTCTTC. Its translation is CASSRSGDSYNEQFF.

The chain combines TRBV11-3 with TRBJ2-1; TRBD2 matches 7 bases. This CDR3 spans 16 amino acids. V lost 1 base, J lost 4 bases, and 7 bases stayed unmatched. Germline V gene sequence: CDR1 SGHNT, CDR2 YENEEA. The CDR3 nucleotides are TGTGCCAGCAGCTTAGGCGGGGGAAATTCGTACAATGAGCAGTTCTTC. Translating it yields CASSLGGGNSYNEQFF.

The rearrangement uses TRBV2 and TRBJ2-7, with 7 bases identical to TRBD1. Unmatched junction bases numbered 7, after V lost 6 bases and J lost 11 bases. This CDR3 is 11 amino acids long. The V gene's germline CDR1 is SNHLY and CDR2 FYNNEI. The CDR3 here is CASSPTDRKYF. CDR3 bases: TGTGCCAGCAGCCCAACGGACAGGAAGTACTTC.